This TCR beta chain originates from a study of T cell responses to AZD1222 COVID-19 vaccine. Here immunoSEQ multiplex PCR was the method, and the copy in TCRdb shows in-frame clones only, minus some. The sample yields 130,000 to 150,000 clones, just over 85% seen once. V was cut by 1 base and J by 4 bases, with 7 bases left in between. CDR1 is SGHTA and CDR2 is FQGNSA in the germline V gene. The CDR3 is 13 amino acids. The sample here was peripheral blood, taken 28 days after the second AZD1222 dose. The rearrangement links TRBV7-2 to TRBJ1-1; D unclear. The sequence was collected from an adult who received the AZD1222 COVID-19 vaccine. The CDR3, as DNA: TGTGCCAGCAGCTTAGGTGCGGGCACTGAAGCTTTCTTT. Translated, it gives CASSLGAGTEAFF.